This T cell receptor (beta chain) derives from a study of blood T cell repertoires in COVID-19. Study overall: The United States, Italy and Spain provided the acute and convalescent COVID-19 samples. PBMCs, B-cell-depleted T cells, or T cells were the source of the cDNA or gDNA that made up the material.

This clone came up a few times. In the study's own analysis: Nucleated cell number was recorded as an estimate derived from reference gene primer amplification. Data came from immunoSEQ multiplex PCR; TCRdb stores just in-frame clones and leaves some out. V and J calls and clone size come straight from that table; D and trimming were deduced from the DNA. This table has hundreds of thousands of clones, approximately 85% appearing once. The germline V gene has CDR1 SGHRS and CDR2 YFSETQ. CDR3 length: 16 amino acids. Trimming took 5 bases from V and 0 from J, leaving 14 bases between them. This clonotype originated in a man aged 50 to 60 with active or convalescent COVID-19. The gene calls are TRBV5-1 and TRBJ2-2; possibly TRBD2 for D (5 bases). The sample was peripheral blood. The CDR3 coding sequence is TGCGCCAGCAGACCGACGGTCGGGGCGAACACCGGGGAGCTGTTTTTT. It yields the protein CASRPTVGANTGELFF.